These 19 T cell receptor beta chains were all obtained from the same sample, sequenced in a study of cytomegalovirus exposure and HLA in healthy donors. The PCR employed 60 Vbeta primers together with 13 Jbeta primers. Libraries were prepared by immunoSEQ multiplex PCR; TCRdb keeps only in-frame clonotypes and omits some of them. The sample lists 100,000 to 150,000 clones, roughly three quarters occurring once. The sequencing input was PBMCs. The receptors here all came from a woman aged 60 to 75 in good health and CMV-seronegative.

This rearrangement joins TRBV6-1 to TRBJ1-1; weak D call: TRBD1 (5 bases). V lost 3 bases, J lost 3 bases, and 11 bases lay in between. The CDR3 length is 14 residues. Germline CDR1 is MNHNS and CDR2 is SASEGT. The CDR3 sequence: CASSDRVRDTEAFF. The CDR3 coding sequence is TGTGCCAGCAGTGACAGGGTACGTGACACTGAAGCTTTCTTT.

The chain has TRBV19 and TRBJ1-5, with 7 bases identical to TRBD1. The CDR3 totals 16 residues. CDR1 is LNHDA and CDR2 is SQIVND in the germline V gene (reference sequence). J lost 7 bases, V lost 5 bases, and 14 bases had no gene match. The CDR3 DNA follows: TGTGCCAGTAGTGCACTCCAGGGGGGACTCGGACAGCCCCAGCATTTT. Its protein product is CASSALQGGLGQPQHF. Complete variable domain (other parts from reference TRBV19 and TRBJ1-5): DGGITQSPKYLFRKEGQNVTLSCEQNLNHDAMYWYRQDPGQGLRLIYYSQIVNDFQKGDIAEGYSVSREKKESFPLTVTSAQKNPTAFYLCASSALQGGLGQPQHFGDGTRLSIL.

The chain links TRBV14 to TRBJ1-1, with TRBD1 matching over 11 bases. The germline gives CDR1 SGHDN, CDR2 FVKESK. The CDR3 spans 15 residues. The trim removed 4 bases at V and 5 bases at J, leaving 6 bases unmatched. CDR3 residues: CASSRPGTGGTEAFF. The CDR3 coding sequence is TGTGCCAGCAGCCGACCCGGGACAGGGGGTACTGAAGCTTTCTTT.

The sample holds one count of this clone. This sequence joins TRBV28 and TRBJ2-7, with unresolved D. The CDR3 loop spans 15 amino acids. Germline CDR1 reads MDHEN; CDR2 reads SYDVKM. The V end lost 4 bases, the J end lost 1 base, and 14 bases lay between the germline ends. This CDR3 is CASSSHGGGSYEQYF. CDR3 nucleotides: TGTGCCAGCAGTTCGCACGGCGGTGGGTCCTACGAGCAGTACTTC.

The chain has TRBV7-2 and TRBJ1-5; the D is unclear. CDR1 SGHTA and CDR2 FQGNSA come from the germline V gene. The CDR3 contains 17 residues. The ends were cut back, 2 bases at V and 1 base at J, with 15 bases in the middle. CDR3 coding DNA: TGTGCCAGCAGCTTAAATGGAGGCCGTTGGAGCAATCAGCCCCAGCATTTT. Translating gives CASSLNGGRWSNQPQHF.

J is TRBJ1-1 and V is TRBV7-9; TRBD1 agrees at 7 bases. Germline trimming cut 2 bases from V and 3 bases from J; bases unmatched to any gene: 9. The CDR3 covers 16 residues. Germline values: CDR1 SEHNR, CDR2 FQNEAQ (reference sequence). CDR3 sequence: CASSLTITTGHTEAFF. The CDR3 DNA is TGTGCCAGCAGCTTAACAATCACGACAGGGCACACTGAAGCTTTCTTT.

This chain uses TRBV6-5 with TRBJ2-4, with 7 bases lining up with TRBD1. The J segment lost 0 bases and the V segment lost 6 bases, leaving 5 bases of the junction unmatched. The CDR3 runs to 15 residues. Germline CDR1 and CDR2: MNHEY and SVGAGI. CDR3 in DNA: TGTGCCAGCAGAGGGGGCGAAGTAGCCAAAAACATTCAGTACTTC. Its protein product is CASRGGEVAKNIQYF.

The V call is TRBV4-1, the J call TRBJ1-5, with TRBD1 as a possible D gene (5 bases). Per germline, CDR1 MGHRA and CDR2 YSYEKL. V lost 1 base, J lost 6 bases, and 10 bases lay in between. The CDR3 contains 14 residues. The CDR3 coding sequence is TGCGCCAGCAGCCAAGTTGGGGGGGGTCAGCCCCAGCATTTT. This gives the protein CASSQVGGGQPQHF.

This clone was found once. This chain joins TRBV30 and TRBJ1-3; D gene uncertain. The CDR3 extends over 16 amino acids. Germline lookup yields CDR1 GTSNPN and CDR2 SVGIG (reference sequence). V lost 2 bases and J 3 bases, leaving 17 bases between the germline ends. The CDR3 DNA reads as TGTGCCTGGAGTCTCGAGTACTCCGAGAGTGGAAACACCATATATTTT. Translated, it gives CAWSLEYSESGNTIYF.

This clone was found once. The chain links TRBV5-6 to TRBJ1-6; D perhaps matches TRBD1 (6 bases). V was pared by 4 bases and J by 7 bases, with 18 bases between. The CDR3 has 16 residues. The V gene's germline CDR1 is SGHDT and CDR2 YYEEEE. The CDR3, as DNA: TGTGCCAGCAGCCTTCGGACAGTTCTTTTAAATTCACCCCTCCACTTT. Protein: CASSLRTVLLNSPLHF.

CDR3 nucleotide sequence: TGTGCCAGCAGCTTCAGATTCGATGGGGCCAACGTCCTGACTTTC. The encoded protein is CASSFRFDGANVLTF. The chain couples TRBV6-6 to TRBJ2-6, with D unclear. Germline CDR1 reads MNHNY; CDR2 reads SVGAGI (reference sequence). CDR3 length equals 15 residues. V was clipped by 6 bases and J by 3 bases, with 12 bases between them.

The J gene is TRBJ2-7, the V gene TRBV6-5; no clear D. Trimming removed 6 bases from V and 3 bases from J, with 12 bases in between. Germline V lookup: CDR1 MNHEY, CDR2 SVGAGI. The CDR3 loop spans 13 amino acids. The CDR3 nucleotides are TGTGCCAGCAGCTCTAAACCTTTCTACGAGCAGTACTTC. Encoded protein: CASSSKPFYEQYF.

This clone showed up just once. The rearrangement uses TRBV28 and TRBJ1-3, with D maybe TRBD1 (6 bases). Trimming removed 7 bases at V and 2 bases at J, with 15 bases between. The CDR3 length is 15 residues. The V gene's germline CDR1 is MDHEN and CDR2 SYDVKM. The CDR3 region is CASTLYGDTGNTIYF. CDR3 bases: TGTGCCAGCACCCTATACGGGGACACTGGAAACACCATATATTTT.

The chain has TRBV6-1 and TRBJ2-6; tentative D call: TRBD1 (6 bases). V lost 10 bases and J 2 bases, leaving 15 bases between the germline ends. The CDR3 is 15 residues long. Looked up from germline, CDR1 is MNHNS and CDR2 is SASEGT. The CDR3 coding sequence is TGTGCCACGATGGAAGGGGGAGCTGGGGCCAACGTCCTGACTTTC. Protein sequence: CATMEGGAGANVLTF.

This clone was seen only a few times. The CDR3 nucleotides read TGTGCCAGCAGCGCCCTGGGAGCGGGACACACTGAAGCTTTCTTT. This sequence encodes CASSALGAGHTEAFF. V and J are TRBV9 and TRBJ1-1; D may be TRBD1 (5 bases). V was clipped by 3 bases and J by 3 bases, with 15 bases between them. CDR3 length equals 15 residues. Germline loops: CDR1 SGDLS, CDR2 YYNGEE.

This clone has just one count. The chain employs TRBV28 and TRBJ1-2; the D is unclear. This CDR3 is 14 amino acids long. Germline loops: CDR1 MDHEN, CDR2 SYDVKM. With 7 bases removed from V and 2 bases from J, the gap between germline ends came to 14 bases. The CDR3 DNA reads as TGTGCCAGCACTTTGAGAACTCGAAACTATGGCTACACCTTC. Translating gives CASTLRTRNYGYTF.

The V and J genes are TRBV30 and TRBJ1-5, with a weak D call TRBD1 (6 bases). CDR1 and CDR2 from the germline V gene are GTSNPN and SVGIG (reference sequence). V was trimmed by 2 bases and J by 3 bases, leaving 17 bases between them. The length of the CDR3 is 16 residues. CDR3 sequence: CAWSPLGTQTNQPQHF. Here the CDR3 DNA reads TGTGCCTGGAGTCCCCTGGGGACACAGACCAATCAGCCCCAGCATTTT.

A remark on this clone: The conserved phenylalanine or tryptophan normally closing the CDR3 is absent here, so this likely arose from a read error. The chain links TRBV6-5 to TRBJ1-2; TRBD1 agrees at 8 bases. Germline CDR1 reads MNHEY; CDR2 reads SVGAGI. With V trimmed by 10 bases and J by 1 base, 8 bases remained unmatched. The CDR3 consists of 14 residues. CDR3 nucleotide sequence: TGTGCCACCAGGGGGCCCATTAATAACTATGGCTACACCCTC. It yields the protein CATRGPINNYGYTL.

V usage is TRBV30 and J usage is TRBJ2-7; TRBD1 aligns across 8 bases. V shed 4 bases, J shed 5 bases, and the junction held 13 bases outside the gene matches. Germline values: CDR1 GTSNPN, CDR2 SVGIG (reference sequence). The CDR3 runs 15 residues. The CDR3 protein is CAWNFPGQEMDEQYF. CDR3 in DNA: TGTGCCTGGAACTTTCCGGGACAGGAAATGGACGAGCAGTACTTC.